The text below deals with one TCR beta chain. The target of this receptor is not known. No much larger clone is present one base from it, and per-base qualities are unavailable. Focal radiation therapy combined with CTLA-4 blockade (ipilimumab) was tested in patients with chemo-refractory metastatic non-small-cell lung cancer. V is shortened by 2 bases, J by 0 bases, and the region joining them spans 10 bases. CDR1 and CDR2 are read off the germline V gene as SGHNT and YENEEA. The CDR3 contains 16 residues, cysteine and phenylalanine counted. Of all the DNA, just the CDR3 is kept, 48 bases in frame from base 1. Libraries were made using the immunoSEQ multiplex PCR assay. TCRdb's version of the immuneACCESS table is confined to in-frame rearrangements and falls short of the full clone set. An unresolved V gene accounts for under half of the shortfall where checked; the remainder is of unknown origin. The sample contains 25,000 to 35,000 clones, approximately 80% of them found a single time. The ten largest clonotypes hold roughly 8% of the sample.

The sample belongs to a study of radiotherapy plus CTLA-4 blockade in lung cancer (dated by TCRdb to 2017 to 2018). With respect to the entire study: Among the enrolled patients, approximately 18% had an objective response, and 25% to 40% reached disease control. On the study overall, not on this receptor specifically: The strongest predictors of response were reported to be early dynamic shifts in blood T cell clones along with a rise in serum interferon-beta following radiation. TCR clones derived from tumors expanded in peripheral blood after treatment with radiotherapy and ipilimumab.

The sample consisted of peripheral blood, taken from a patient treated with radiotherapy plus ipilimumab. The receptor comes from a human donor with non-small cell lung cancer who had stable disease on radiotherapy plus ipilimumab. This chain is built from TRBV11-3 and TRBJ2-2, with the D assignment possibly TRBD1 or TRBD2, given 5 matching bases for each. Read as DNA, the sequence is TGTGCCAGCAGCTTAAGAGGGGTCGCGAACACCGGGGAGCTGTTTTTT. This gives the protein CASSLRGVANTGELFF.